This TCR beta chain was sequenced during a study of shared clonotypes between healthy human individuals. Donors, without exception, were Caucasian adults residing in Nashville, Tennessee. Points from the study as a whole: The donor pool, a small one, limited the genetic and exposure-history diversity represented. Shared clonotypes: 4.5% to 6% naive CD4, approximately 3.4% naive CD8, 2.3% memory CD4, 0.4% to 0.45% memory CD8.

This clone showed up just once. Its antigen is unidentified. This CDR3 region has 19 residues. Trimming pared 2 bases from V and 0 bases from J, leaving 17 bases between. Germline loops: CDR1 SGHAT, CDR2 FQNNGV. TCRdb keeps only in-frame clones here, not all; method: immunoSEQ multiplex PCR. This table has about 2.4 million clones, roughly nine tenths appearing once. The clonotype comes from a man between 18 and 29 years old in good health. The sample comprised naive CD4+ T cells sorted from blood. As to subset: CD45RA+ positively selected. The chain is built from TRBV11-2 and TRBJ2-6, with no clear D. In DNA form, the CDR3 reads TGTGCCAGCAGCTTAAGTCCAACAGCTCGGCCCTCTGGGGCCAACGTCCTGACTTTC. It translates to CASSLSPTARPSGANVLTF.